Listed below are T cell receptor beta chains from one sample, sequenced in a study of beta chain features in type 1 diabetes. Clones were sequenced by immunoSEQ multiplex PCR, and TCRdb holds only the in-frame ones, with some missing. The sample has 300,000 to 400,000 clones, approximately 15% seen once. Sequencing was carried out using naive CD4+ T cells from blood. These receptors all stem from a woman aged 18-30 years with type 1 diabetes. CDR3s include the opening cysteine and the closing phenylalanine or tryptophan. A D gene is named only where the DNA matches it firmly. Some rows mark clone size as missing; the rest say once, few, many or name a class of expanded clone.

clone_size	d_call	v_call	j_call	cdr3_nt	cdr3_aa
NA	TRBD2	TRBV4-2	TRBJ2-7	TGTGCCAGCAGCCCGTCCGGGACTAGCGGCCCCTACGAACAGTACTTC	CASSPSGTSGPYEQYF
NA	NA	TRBV9	TRBJ2-1	TGTGCCAGCAGCGTAATAGCGGGCCCCAGGGGTGAGCAGTTCTTC	CASSVIAGPRGEQFF
few	NA	TRBV2	TRBJ1-1	TGTGCCAGCAGTGCGCGGGGCTTGAACACTGAAGCTTTCTTT	CASSARGLNTEAFF
few	TRBD1	TRBV19	TRBJ2-2	TGTGCCAGTAACCCTAGACAGGGAGCCGGGGAGCTGTTTTTT	CASNPRQGAGELFF
NA	TRBD2	TRBV10-2	TRBJ2-1	TGCGCCAGCAGTAGGGAGCGGGAGGTTATTGAGCAGTTCTTC	CASSREREVIEQFF
few	NA	TRBV18	TRBJ2-1	TGTGCCAGCTCACCGGTAACAGGTGGGACTTACAATGAGCAGTTCTTC	CASSPVTGGTYNEQFF
NA	NA	TRBV6-5	TRBJ2-7	TGTGCCAGCAGGCGTAACGAGGGCGGTAGATACGAGCAGTACTTC	CASRRNEGGRYEQYF
few	NA	TRBV7-3	TRBJ1-4	TGTGCCAGCAGCTTAACTGGGCAGGGTAATGAAAAACTGTTTTTT	CASSLTGQGNEKLFF
few	NA	TRBV7-9	TRBJ1-2	TGTGCCAGCAGCTTACCCGGGGGATTGTCTGGCTACACCTTC	CASSLPGGLSGYTF
NA	TRBD1	TRBV7-8	TRBJ2-6	TGTGCCAGCACCCCCGGACAGGCTGGGGCCAACGTCCTGACTTTC	CASTPGQAGANVLTF
few	NA	TRBV30	TRBJ1-1	TGTGCCTGGCTTGGTGGCGGTCCGAACACTGAAGCTTTCTTT	CAWLGGGPNTEAFF
few	TRBD2	TRBV7-2	TRBJ2-2	TGTGCCAGCAGCTTGGGACTAGCGGGAGGAGGCGGGGAGCTGTTTTTT	CASSLGLAGGGGELFF
few	TRBD1	TRBV5-4	TRBJ2-1	TGTGCCAGCAGCTGGACAGGGGACAATGAGCAGTTCTTC	CASSWTGDNEQFF
NA	TRBD2	TRBV7-2	TRBJ2-3	TGTGCCAGCAGCTTACGGCTAGCGGAATCCACAGATACGCAGTATTTT	CASSLRLAESTDTQYF
few	TRBD2	TRBV11-2	TRBJ2-1	TGTGCCAGCAGCTTAGATCAAGCCCGGGCTAGCGGGAGAATGAATGAGCAGTTCTTC	CASSLDQARASGRMNEQFF
few	TRBD1	TRBV19	TRBJ2-7	TGTGCCAGTAAAAGGGACAGGGGCTCCTACGAGCAGTACTTC	CASKRDRGSYEQYF
NA	TRBD2	TRBV19	TRBJ2-1	TGTGCCAGTAGTAGACTAGCGGACAATGAGCAGTTCTTC	CASSRLADNEQFF
few	NA	TRBV28	TRBJ2-7	TGTGCCAGCAGCACCCCGACTGCGATCTACGAGCAGTACTTC	CASSTPTAIYEQYF
few	TRBD2	TRBV5-1	TRBJ2-7	TGCGCCAGCAGGCTGACTAGCACGAGCGAGCAGTACTTC	CASRLTSTSEQYF
NA	TRBD2	TRBV9	TRBJ2-5	TGTGCCAGCAGCGTAGGCGGCTTTGCGGGGGGGGAGACCCAGTACTTC	CASSVGGFAGGETQYF
few	TRBD2	TRBV6-5	TRBJ2-1	TGTGCCAGCACGACGGGGACTAGCGGATACAATGAGCAGTTCTTC	CASTTGTSGYNEQFF
few	TRBD2	TRBV7-7	TRBJ2-1	TGTGCCAGCAGCCCAGGGACTAGCGGGGCTTACAATGAGCAGTTCTTC	CASSPGTSGAYNEQFF
NA	NA	TRBV7-2	TRBJ2-1	TGTGCCAGCAGGGCCAGGGGGGTGATTGGTAATGAGCAGTTCTTC	CASRARGVIGNEQFF
NA	NA	TRBV4-3	TRBJ2-5	TGCGCCAGCAGCCAAGAGGGGATGGCGGGGACCCAGTACTTC	CASSQEGMAGTQYF
NA	NA	TRBV19	TRBJ1-1	TGTGCCAGTAGTATGTCGGGACACTGGGACACTGAAGCTTTCTTT	CASSMSGHWDTEAFF
few	TRBD2	TRBV5-1	TRBJ2-1	TGCGCCAGCAGCCCCGGCCTGGGCGGGAGAAACAATGAGCAGTTCTTC	CASSPGLGGRNNEQFF
NA	NA	TRBV5-6	TRBJ1-1	TGTGCCAGCAGCCCAAGGTCCCTAGGGGGAGCTTTCTTT	CASSPRSLGGAFF
NA	TRBD1	TRBV27	TRBJ1-1	TGTGCCAGCAGTTTTCGTAGGGGACAGGAAGCTTTCTTT	CASSFRRGQEAFF
few	TRBD2	TRBV29-1	TRBJ2-3	TGCAGCGTTGTGCCTAGCGGGAGTTCCGCAGATACGCAGTATTTT	CSVVPSGSSADTQYF
NA	NA	TRBV6-5	TRBJ2-2	TGTGCCAGCAGGAAGCAGGGCCCCGGGGAGCTGTTTTTT	CASRKQGPGELFF
few	TRBD1	TRBV2	TRBJ2-3	TGTGCCAGCAGCCGCGGACAGGGAAGCACAGATACGCAGTATTTT	CASSRGQGSTDTQYF
NA	NA	TRBV7-2	TRBJ2-2	TGTGCCAGCAGCTTAGGTAGCACCGGGGAGCTGTTTTTT	CASSLGSTGELFF
NA	TRBD1	TRBV5-6	TRBJ2-5	TGTGCCAGCAGCTCCCGGGACAGGGGAGCGGAGACCCAGTACTTC	CASSSRDRGAETQYF
few	NA	TRBV11-2	TRBJ2-2	TGTGCCAGCAGCTTCGTTGGGGCTAACACCGGGGAGCTGTTTTTT	CASSFVGANTGELFF
few	TRBD2	TRBV18	TRBJ2-3	TGTGCCAGCTCACCCAGCGGGACTAGCACAGATACGCAGTATTTT	CASSPSGTSTDTQYF
few	NA	TRBV4-1	TRBJ2-1	TGCGCCAGCAGCCAAGGGACGGGAGCGCGGGACAATGAGCAGTTCTTC	CASSQGTGARDNEQFF
few	TRBD2	TRBV18	TRBJ2-1	TGTGCCAGCTCACTCGGACTAGCCTCACTCCCTTACAATGAGCAGTTCTTC	CASSLGLASLPYNEQFF
few	NA	TRBV29-1	TRBJ2-3	TGCAGCGTTAGCGCAGGGGGCACAGATACGCAGTATTTT	CSVSAGGTDTQYF
NA	NA	TRBV4-1	TRBJ2-2	TGCGCCAGCAGCCCCGGTAATCGGGTCACCGGGGAGCTGTTTTTT	CASSPGNRVTGELFF
few	TRBD2	TRBV5-1	TRBJ2-1	TGCGCCAGCAGCCCTCTAGCGGGAGGGCCCAATGAGCAGTTCTTC	CASSPLAGGPNEQFF